The 18 T cell receptor beta chains reported below all come from one sample, sequenced in a study of shared clonotypes between healthy human individuals. The data were produced by immunoSEQ multiplex PCR, yet TCRdb's version contains in-frame clones alone and is incomplete. The sample lists about 480,000 clones; around 74% were seen once. The sample was PBMCs. The receptor source for this set is a woman between 40 and 55 years old in good health. Some clones in this sample may be carry-over from other donors' samples.

Written as DNA, the CDR3 is TGTGCCAGTGGGGGATGGGACACCATATATTTT. Its translation is CASGGWDTIYF. This rearrangement joins TRBV19 to TRBJ1-3; tentative D call: TRBD1 (5 bases). The CDR3 extends over 11 amino acids. V was shortened by 8 bases and J by 8 bases, with 10 bases between the two germline ends. Germline assignment: CDR1 LNHDA and CDR2 SQIVND (reference sequence).

The V call is TRBV2, the J call TRBJ2-1; D gene uncertain. The ends were cut back, 5 bases at V and 5 bases at J, with 16 bases in the middle. The CDR3 is made up of 15 amino acids. Germline V lookup: CDR1 SNHLY, CDR2 FYNNEI. The CDR3 DNA follows: TGTGCCAGCAGTCAGACTCTTCTAGGTAACAATGAGCAGTTCTTC. Its translation is CASSQTLLGNNEQFF.

The gene calls are TRBV5-1 and TRBJ2-3, with unresolved D. Germline CDR1 SGHRS, CDR2 YFSETQ. The CDR3 is 15 residues long. Between the trimmed V and J ends, which lost 4 bases and 2 bases, there was a span of 14 bases. CDR3: CASSPLPGPTDTQYF. The CDR3 nucleotides read TGCGCCAGCAGCCCTTTACCGGGCCCCACAGATACGCAGTATTTT. Filled out from reference TRBV5-1 and TRBJ2-3, the complete variable domain reads KAGVTQTPRYLIKTRGQQVTLSCSPISGHRSVSWYQQTPGQGLQFLFEYFSETQRNKGNFPGRFSGRQFSNSRSEMNVSTLELGDSALYLCASSPLPGPTDTQYFGPGTRLTVL.

About this clone: Other DNA sequences of this sample code for an identical CDR3. V usage is TRBV9 and J usage is TRBJ2-5; no firm D call. From germline, CDR1 is SGDLS and CDR2 YYNGEE. This CDR3 is 12 amino acids long. V was trimmed by 0 bases and J by 5 bases, leaving 5 bases between them. CDR3 sequence: CASSVGGETQYF. Here the CDR3 DNA reads TGTGCCAGCAGCGTAGGTGGGGAGACCCAGTACTTC.

The rearrangement uses TRBV9 and TRBJ2-7; 8 positions agree with TRBD1. This CDR3 has 13 amino acids. Germline assignment: CDR1 SGDLS and CDR2 YYNGEE. The V gene end was trimmed by 4 bases and the J gene end by 3 bases; junction bases not matched to a gene: 3. The CDR3 sequence is CASSSGQGYEQYF. Here the CDR3 DNA reads TGTGCCAGCAGCTCAGGACAGGGCTACGAGCAGTACTTC.

The gene calls are TRBV28 and TRBJ2-1, with 13 bases fitting TRBD2. Germline CDR1 and CDR2: MDHEN and SYDVKM. This CDR3 is 19 amino acids long. With V trimmed by 3 bases and J by 4 bases, 12 bases remained unmatched. The CDR3 coding sequence is TGTGCCAGCAGTTTTGACCTGGGACTAGCGGGAATGAGGTACAATGAGCAGTTCTTC. Amino acids: CASSFDLGLAGMRYNEQFF.

The rearrangement uses TRBV28 and TRBJ1-4; 7 bases fit TRBD1. CDR3 length: 16 amino acids. J lost 8 bases, V lost 4 bases, and 13 bases had no gene match. CDR1 MDHEN and CDR2 SYDVKM come from the germline V gene. CDR3 DNA: TGTGCCAGCAGTTCCCCCAGGACAGGAAAGGGCGAAAAACTGTTTTTT. This encodes CASSSPRTGKGEKLFF.

This chain uses TRBV10-3 with TRBJ2-2; TRBD2 matches 12 bases. The CDR3 has 17 amino acids. With 4 bases clipped from V and 3 bases from J, the junction kept 6 bases outside the gene matches. Germline loops: CDR1 ENHRY, CDR2 SYGVKD. The CDR3 DNA reads as TGTGCCATCAGTGGTCTAGCGGGAGGGACGGACACCGGGGAGCTGTTTTTT. Amino acids: CAISGLAGGTDTGELFF.

This clone was seen only once. The chain is built from TRBV5-1 and TRBJ1-2, with a tentative D call TRBD1 (5 bases). The germline V and J ends were trimmed by 6 bases and 0 bases, with 21 bases remaining between them. Germline assignment: CDR1 SGHRS and CDR2 YFSETQ. The CDR3 length is 17 residues. The CDR3 bases are TGCGCCAGCAAGCGGGGGGATGGGACCCAAGCTAACTATGGCTACACCTTC. Translated, it gives CASKRGDGTQANYGYTF.

CDR3 loop: CASSESLRDEETQYF. The CDR3 coding sequence is TGCGCCAGCAGTGAGTCTCTGCGGGATGAAGAGACCCAGTACTTC. This chain connects TRBV10-1 to TRBJ2-5; D possibly corresponds to TRBD2 (6 bases). Germline CDR1 reads WNHNN; CDR2 reads SYGVQD (reference sequence). CDR3 size: 15 residues. Trimming shortened V by 0 bases and J by 3 bases, and 11 bases separated the two germline ends.

This clone showed up just a few times. The CDR3 coding sequence is TGTGCCTGGACCCGGAACCATGGCACTGAAGCTTTCTTT. Encoded protein: CAWTRNHGTEAFF. V is TRBV30 and J is TRBJ1-1, with D hard to call. Looked up from germline, CDR1 is GTSNPN and CDR2 is SVGIG (reference sequence). The CDR3 totals 13 residues. The V end was cut by 4 bases, the J end by 4 bases, with 13 bases between. The full variable domain, its missing parts supplied by reference TRBV30 and TRBJ1-1, is SQTIHQWPATLVQPVGSPLSLECTVEGTSNPNLYWYRQAAGRGLQLLFYSVGIGQISSEVPQNLSASRPQDRQFILSSKKLLLSDSGFYLCAWTRNHGTEAFFGQGTRLTVV.

The CDR3 loop reads CARSPSHPQCTDTQYF. In DNA, the CDR3 is TGTGCCAGAAGCCCCTCGCACCCCCAATGCACAGATACGCAGTATTTT. This rearrangement joins TRBV5-3 to TRBJ2-3; D not certain. TRBV5-3 has ORF status, its function being uncertain. The V end lost 4 bases, the J end lost 1 base, and 16 bases lay between the germline ends. CDR3 size: 16 residues.

This clone was detected only a few times. The rearrangement uses TRBV27 and TRBJ1-1; D gene unclear. Trimming removed 3 bases from V and 0 bases from J, with 11 bases in between. CDR1 MNHEY and CDR2 SMNVEV come from the germline V gene (reference sequence). CDR3 length equals 15 residues. The DNA for the CDR3 is TGTGCCAGCAGTTTTGGCGGCAGCGTGAACACTGAAGCTTTCTTT. Amino acid sequence: CASSFGGSVNTEAFF.

This rearrangement joins TRBV16 to TRBJ2-1, with 8 positions matching TRBD2. With 0 bases clipped from V and 2 bases from J, the junction kept 6 bases outside the gene matches. Germline V CDR1 and CDR2: KGHSY, FQNENV. The CDR3 contains 17 residues. CDR3 sequence reads: CASSQSGGLGTYNEQFF. CDR3 in DNA: TGTGCCAGCAGCCAATCTGGGGGACTAGGGACCTACAATGAGCAGTTCTTC.

V and J are TRBV5-1 and TRBJ2-2; 8 positions agree with TRBD2. Per the germline V gene, CDR1 is SGHRS and CDR2 is YFSETQ. V lost 4 bases to trimming and J lost 4 bases; unmatched junction nucleotides: 6. This CDR3 has 15 amino acids. The CDR3 DNA is TGCGCCAGCAGCGATAGCGGGATGGTCACCGGGGAGCTGTTTTTT. This codes for CASSDSGMVTGELFF. The full variable domain, rest sourced from reference TRBV5-1 and TRBJ2-2, is KAGVTQTPRYLIKTRGQQVTLSCSPISGHRSVSWYQQTPGQGLQFLFEYFSETQRNKGNFPGRFSGRQFSNSRSEMNVSTLELGDSALYLCASSDSGMVTGELFFGEGSRLTVL.

This clone was seen a single time. The chain is built from TRBV29-1 and TRBJ2-3, with D possibly matching TRBD2 (5 bases). Germline values: CDR1 SQVTM, CDR2 ANQGSEA. CDR3 length: 13 residues. Trimming stripped 7 bases from V and 2 bases from J, with 13 bases between. The CDR3 nucleotides are TGCAGCGGGGAGAGCTACTTCACAGATACGCAGTATTTT. It yields the protein CSGESYFTDTQYF.

This clone was picked up a small number of times. The rearrangement joins TRBV15 to TRBJ1-2; D remains ambiguous. Trimming cost V 5 bases and J 2 bases, with 3 bases left between them. The CDR3 loop spans 11 amino acids. Germline V gives CDR1 LNHNV, CDR2 YYDKDF (reference sequence). The CDR3 sequence is CATSYNYGYTF. The CDR3, as DNA: TGTGCCACCAGCTACAACTATGGCTACACCTTC.

The V and J genes are TRBV11-2 and TRBJ2-1, with TRBD1 as a possible D gene (7 bases). Germline CDR1 SGHAT, CDR2 FQNNGV. The CDR3 length is 15 residues. Trimming pared 1 base from V and 4 bases from J, leaving 11 bases between. In DNA form, the CDR3 reads TGTGCCAGCAGCTTAGCCAGGGGGGAATACAATGAGCAGTTCTTC. Translated: CASSLARGEYNEQFF. The full variable domain, in which reference TRBV11-2 and TRBJ2-1 provide the parts outside the CDR3, is EAGVAQSPRYKIIEKRQSVAFWCNPISGHATLYWYQQILGQGPKLLIQFQNNGVVDDSQLPKDRFSAERLKGVDSTLKIQPAKLEDSAVYLCASSLARGEYNEQFFGPGTRLTVL.